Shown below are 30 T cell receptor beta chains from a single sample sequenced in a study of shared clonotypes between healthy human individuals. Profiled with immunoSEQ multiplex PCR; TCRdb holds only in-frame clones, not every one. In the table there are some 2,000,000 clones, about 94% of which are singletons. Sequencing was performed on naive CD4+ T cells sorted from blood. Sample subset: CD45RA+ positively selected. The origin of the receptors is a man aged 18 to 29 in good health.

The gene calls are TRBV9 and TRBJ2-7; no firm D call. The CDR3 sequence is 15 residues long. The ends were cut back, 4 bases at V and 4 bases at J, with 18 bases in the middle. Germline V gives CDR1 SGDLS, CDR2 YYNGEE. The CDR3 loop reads CASSPGSSRNYEQYF. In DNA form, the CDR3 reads TGTGCCAGCAGCCCCGGTAGCTCTCGAAATTACGAGCAGTACTTC. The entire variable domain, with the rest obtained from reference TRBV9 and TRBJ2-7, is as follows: DSGVTQTPKHLITATGQRVTLRCSPRSGDLSVYWYQQSLDQGLQFLIQYYNGEERAKGNILERFSAQQFPDLHSELNLSSLELGDSALYFCASSPGSSRNYEQYFGPGTRLTVT.

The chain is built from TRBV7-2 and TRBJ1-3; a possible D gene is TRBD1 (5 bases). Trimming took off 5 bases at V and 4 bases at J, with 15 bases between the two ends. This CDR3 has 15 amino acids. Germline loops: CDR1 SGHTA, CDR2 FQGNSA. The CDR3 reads CASSTGARDGNTIYF. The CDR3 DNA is TGTGCCAGCAGCACAGGTGCCCGGGACGGAAACACCATATATTTT. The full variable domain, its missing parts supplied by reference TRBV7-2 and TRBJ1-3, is GAGVSQSPSNKVTEKGKDVELRCDPISGHTALYWYRQSLGQGLEFLIYFQGNSAPDKSGLPSDRFSAERTGGSVSTLTIQRTQQEDSAVYLCASSTGARDGNTIYFGEGSWLTVV.

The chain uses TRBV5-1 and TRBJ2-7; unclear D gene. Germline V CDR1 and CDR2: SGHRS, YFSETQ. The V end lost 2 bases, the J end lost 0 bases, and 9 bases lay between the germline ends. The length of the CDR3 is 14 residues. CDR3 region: CASSFGASSYEQYF. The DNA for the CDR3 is TGCGCCAGCAGCTTTGGTGCCAGCTCCTACGAGCAGTACTTC.

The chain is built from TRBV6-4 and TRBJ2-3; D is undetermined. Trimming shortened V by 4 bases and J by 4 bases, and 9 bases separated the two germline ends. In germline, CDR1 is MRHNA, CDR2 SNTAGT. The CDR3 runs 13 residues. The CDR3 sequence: CASSAIGSDTQYF. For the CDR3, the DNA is TGTGCCAGCAGTGCTATCGGCTCAGATACGCAGTATTTT.

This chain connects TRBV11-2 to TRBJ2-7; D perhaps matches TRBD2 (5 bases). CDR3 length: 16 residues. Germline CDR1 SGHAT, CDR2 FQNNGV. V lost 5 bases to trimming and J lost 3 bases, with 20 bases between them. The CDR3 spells CASSPGYRSSLYEQYF. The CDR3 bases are TGTGCCAGCAGCCCGGGGTACAGATCGTCCCTCTACGAGCAGTACTTC.

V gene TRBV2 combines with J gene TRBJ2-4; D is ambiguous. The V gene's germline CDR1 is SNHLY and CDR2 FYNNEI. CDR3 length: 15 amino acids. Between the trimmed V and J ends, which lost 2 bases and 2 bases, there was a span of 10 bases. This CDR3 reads CASSELEGSKNIQYF. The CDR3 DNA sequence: TGTGCCAGCAGTGAATTAGAAGGGTCCAAAAACATTCAGTACTTC.

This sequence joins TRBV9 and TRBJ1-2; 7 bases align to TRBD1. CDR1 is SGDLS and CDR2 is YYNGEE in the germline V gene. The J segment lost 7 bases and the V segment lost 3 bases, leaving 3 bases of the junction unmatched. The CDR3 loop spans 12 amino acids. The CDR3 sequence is CASSAYRGGYTF. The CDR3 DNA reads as TGTGCCAGCAGCGCCTACAGGGGTGGCTACACCTTC.

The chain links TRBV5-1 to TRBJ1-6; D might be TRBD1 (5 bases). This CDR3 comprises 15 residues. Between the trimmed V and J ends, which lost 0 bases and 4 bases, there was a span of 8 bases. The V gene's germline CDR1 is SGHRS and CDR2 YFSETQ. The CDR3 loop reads CASSLDDRYNSPLHF. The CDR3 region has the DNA TGCGCCAGCAGCTTGGACGACAGATATAATTCACCCCTCCACTTT.

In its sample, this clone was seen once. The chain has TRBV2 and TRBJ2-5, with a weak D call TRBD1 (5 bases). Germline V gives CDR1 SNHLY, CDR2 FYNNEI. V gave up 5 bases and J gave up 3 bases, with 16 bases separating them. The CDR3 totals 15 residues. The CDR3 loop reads CASSPSKGREETQYF. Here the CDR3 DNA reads TGTGCCAGCAGTCCCTCTAAGGGCAGGGAAGAGACCCAGTACTTC.

CDR3 region: CASSDAPGQGAETQYF. In DNA form, the CDR3 reads TGTGCCAGCAGCGATGCTCCGGGACAGGGGGCGGAGACCCAGTACTTC. This chain links TRBV11-3 with TRBJ2-5; 12 nucleotides agree with TRBD1. Germline V gene lookup returns CDR1 SGHNT and CDR2 YENEEA. This CDR3 spans 16 amino acids. The junction had 9 bases not matched to a gene; V was cut back by 5 bases and J by 5 bases.

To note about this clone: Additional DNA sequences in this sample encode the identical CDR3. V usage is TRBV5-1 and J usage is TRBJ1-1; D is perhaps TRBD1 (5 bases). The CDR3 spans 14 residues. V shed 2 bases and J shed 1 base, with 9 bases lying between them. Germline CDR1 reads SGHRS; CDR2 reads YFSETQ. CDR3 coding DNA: TGCGCCAGCAGCTTAGATACAGGGAACACTGAAGCTTTCTTT. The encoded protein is CASSLDTGNTEAFF. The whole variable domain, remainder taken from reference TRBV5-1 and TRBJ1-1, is KAGVTQTPRYLIKTRGQQVTLSCSPISGHRSVSWYQQTPGQGLQFLFEYFSETQRNKGNFPGRFSGRQFSNSRSEMNVSTLELGDSALYLCASSLDTGNTEAFFGQGTRLTVV.

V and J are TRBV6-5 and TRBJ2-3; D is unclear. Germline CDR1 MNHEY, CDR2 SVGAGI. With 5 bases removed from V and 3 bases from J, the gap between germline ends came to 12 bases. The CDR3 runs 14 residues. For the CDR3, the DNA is TGTGCCAGCAGTGCTAGTGGTGGTACAGATACGCAGTATTTT. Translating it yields CASSASGGTDTQYF.

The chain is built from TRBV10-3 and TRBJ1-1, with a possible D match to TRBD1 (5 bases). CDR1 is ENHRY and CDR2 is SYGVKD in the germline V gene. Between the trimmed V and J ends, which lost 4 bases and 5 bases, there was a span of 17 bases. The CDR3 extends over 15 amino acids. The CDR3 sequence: CAISGTQGFGTEAFF. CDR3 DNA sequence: TGTGCCATCAGTGGCACCCAGGGATTTGGAACTGAAGCTTTCTTT.

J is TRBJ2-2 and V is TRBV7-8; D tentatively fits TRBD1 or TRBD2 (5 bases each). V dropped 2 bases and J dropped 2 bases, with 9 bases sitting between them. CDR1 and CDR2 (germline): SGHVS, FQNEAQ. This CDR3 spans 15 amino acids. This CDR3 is CASSLWDGNTGELFF. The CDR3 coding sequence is TGTGCCAGCAGCTTATGGGACGGCAACACCGGGGAGCTGTTTTTT.

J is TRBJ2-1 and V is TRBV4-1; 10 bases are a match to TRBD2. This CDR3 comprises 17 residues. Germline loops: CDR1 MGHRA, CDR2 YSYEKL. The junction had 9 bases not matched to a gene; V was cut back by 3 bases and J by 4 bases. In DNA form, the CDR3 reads TGCGCCAGCAGCCACAATTTAGCGGGAGGCGCTTACAATGAGCAGTTCTTC. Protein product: CASSHNLAGGAYNEQFF.

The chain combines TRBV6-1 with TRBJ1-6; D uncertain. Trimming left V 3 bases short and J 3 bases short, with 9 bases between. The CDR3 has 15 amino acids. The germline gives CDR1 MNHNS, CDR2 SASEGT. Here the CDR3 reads CASSEMALYNSPLHF. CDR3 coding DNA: TGTGCCAGCAGTGAGATGGCTCTCTATAATTCACCCCTCCACTTT.

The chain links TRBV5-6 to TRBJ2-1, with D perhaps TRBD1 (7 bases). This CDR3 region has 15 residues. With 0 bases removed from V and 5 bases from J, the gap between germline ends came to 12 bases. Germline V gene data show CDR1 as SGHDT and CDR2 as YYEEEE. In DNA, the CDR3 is TGTGCCAGCAGCTTGGTTGGCAGGGGGGACAATGAGCAGTTCTTC. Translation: CASSLVGRGDNEQFF.

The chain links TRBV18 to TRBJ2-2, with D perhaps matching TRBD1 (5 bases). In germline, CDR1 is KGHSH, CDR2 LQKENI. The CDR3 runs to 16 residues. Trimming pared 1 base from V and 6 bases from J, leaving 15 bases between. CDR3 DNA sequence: TGTGCCAGCTCACCACAGGAAGGGCTCAGGGCCGGGGAGCTGTTTTTT. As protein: CASSPQEGLRAGELFF.

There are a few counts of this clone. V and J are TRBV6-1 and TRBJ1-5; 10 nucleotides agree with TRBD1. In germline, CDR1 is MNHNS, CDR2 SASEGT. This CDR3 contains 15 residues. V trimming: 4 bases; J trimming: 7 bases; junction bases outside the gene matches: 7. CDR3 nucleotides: TGTGCCAGCAGTGGATGGGACAGGGGTGACCAGCCCCAGCATTTT. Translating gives CASSGWDRGDQPQHF.

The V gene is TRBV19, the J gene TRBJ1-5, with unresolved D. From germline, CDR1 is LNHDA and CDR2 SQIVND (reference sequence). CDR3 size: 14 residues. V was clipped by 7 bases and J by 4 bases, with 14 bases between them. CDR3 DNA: TGTGCCAGTAAGGAGACGCGAGGGAATCAGCCCCAGCATTTT. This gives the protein CASKETRGNQPQHF.

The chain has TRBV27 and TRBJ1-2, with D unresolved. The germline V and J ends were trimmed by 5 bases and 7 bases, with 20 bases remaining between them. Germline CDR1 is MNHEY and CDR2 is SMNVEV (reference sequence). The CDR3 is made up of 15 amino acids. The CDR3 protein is CASSGNLEGSRGYTF. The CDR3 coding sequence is TGTGCCAGCAGTGGGAATCTTGAGGGTTCTCGTGGCTACACCTTC.

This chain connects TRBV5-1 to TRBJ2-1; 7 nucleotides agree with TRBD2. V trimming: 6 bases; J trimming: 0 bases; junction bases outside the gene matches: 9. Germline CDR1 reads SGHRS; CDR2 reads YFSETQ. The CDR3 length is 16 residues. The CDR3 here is CASTPSGASSYNEQFF. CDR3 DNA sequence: TGCGCCAGCACCCCCAGCGGGGCGAGCTCCTACAATGAGCAGTTCTTC.

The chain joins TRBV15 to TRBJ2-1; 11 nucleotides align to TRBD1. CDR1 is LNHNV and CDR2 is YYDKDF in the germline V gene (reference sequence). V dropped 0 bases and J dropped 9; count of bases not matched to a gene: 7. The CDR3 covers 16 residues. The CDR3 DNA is TGTGCCACCAGCAGAGATTACGGACAGGGGGCGGGTGAGCAGTTCTTC. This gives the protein CATSRDYGQGAGEQFF.

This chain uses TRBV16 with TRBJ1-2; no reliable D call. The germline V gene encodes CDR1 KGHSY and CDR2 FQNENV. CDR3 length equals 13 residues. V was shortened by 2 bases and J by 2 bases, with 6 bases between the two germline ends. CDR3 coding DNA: TGTGCCAGCAGCCAAGGGTTAAACTATGGCTACACCTTC. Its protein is CASSQGLNYGYTF.

The CDR3 DNA sequence: TGTGCCAGCAGCGTAGGGACCCCCGGGGCCCGCGGTGAGCAGTTCTTC. Protein sequence: CASSVGTPGARGEQFF. The chain uses TRBV9 and TRBJ2-1, with D possibly being TRBD1 or TRBD2 (5 bases each). Germline CDR1 is SGDLS and CDR2 is YYNGEE. Trimming removed 0 bases from V and 9 bases from J, with 19 bases in between. This CDR3 region has 16 residues.

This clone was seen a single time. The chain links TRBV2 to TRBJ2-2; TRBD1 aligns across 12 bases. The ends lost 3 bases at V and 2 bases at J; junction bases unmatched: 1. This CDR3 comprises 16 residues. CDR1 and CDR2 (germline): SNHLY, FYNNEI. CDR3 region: CASSEGQGANTGELFF. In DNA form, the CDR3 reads TGTGCCAGCAGTGAGGGACAGGGGGCTAACACCGGGGAGCTGTTTTTT.

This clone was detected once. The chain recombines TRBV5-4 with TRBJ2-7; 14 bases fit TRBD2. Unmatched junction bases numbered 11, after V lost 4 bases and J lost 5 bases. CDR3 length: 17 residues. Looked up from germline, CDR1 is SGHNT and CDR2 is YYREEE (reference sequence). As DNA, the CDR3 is TGTGCCAGCAGCCGTCCGGGACTAGCGGGAGTGGTTGACGAGCAGTACTTC. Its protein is CASSRPGLAGVVDEQYF.

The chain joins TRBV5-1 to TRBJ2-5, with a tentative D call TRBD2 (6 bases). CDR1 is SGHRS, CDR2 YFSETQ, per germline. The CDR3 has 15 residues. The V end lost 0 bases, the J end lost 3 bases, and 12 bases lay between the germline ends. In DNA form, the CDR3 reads TGCGCCAGCAGCTTGGTACCGCGGGGCGAAGAGACCCAGTACTTC. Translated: CASSLVPRGEETQYF.

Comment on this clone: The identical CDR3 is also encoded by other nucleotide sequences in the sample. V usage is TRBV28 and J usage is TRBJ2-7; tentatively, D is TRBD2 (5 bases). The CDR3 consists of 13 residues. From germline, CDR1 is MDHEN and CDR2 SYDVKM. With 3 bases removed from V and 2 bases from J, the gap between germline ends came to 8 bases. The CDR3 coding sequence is TGTGCCAGCAGTTTTCCCGGGACCTACGAGCAGTACTTC. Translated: CASSFPGTYEQYF.

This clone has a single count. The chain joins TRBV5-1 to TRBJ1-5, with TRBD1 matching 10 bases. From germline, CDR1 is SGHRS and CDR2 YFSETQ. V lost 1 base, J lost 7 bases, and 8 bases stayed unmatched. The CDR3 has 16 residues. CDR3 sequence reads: CASSLWSTGGRQPQHF. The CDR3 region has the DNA TGCGCCAGCAGCTTGTGGTCGACAGGGGGCCGACAGCCCCAGCATTTT.